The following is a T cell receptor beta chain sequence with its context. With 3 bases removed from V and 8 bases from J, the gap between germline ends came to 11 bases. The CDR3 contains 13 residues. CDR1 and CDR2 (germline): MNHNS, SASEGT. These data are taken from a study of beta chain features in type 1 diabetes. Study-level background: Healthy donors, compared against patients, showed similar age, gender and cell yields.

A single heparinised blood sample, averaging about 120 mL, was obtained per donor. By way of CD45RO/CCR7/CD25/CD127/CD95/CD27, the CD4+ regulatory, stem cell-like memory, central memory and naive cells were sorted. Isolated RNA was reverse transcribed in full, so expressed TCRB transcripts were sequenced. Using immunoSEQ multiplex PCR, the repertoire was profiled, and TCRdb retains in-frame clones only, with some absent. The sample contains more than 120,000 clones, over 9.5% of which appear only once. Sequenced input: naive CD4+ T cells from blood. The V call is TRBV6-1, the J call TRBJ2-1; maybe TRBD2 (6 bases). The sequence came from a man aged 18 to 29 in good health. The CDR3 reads CASSDLRRDEQFF. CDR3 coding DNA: TGTGCCAGCAGTGACCTCAGGAGGGATGAGCAGTTCTTC.